This TCR beta chain was recovered during a study of early T cells in non-severe SARS-CoV-2 infection. Study information: With bulk RNA from unsorted whole blood as input, sequencing yielded unpaired chains.

CDR1 SGHTA and CDR2 FQGNSA come from the germline V gene. V gave up 5 bases and J gave up 6 bases, with 17 bases separating them. This CDR3 has 14 residues. In the library, individual cDNA molecules carried attached unique molecular identifiers. Each CDR3 protein is one row after TCRdb ran MiXCR on the 5' RACE reads. This repertoire shows under 85,000 distinct CDR3 sequences, 10% to 15% found once; its top ten account for more than 5.5%. The TCR sequence derives from an adult who was a healthcare worker with PCR-confirmed SARS-CoV-2 infection or an uninfected control (not recorded which). The specimen was whole blood. The rearrangement joins TRBV7-2 to TRBJ2-7; a possible D gene is TRBD2 (5 bases). CDR3 region: CASSPVTMMGEQYF. CDR3 in DNA: TGTGCCAGCAGCCCGGTGACTATGATGGGCGAGCAGTACTTC. The full variable domain, in which reference TRBV7-2 and TRBJ2-7 provide the parts outside the CDR3, is GAGVSQSPSNKVTEKGKDVELRCDPISGHTALYWYRQSLGQGLEFLIYFQGNSAPDKSGLPSDRFSAERTGGSVSTLTIQRTQQEDSAVYLCASSPVTMMGEQYFGPGTRLTVT.